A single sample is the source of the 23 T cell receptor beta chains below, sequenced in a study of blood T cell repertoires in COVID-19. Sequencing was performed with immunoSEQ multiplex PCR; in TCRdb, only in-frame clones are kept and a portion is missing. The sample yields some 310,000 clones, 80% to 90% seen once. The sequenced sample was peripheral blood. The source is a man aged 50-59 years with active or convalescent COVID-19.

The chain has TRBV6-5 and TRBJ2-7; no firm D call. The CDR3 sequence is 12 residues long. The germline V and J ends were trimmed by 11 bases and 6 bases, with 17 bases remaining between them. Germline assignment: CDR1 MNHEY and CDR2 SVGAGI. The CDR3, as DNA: TGTGCCCTTCGAGGCCCGGGTGGCGAGCAGTACTTC. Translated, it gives CALRGPGGEQYF.

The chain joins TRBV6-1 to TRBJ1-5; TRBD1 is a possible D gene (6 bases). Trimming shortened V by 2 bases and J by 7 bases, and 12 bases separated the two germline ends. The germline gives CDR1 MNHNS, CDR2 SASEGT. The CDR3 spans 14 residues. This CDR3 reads CASSESGVRQPQHF. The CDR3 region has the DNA TGTGCCAGCAGTGAATCAGGGGTCCGGCAGCCCCAGCATTTT.

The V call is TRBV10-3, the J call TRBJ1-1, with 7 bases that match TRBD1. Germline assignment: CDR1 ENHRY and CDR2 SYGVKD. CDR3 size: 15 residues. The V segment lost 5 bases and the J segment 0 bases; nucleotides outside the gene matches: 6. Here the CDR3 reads CAISRDSSMNTEAFF. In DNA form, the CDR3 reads TGTGCCATCAGTCGGGACAGTTCCATGAACACTGAAGCTTTCTTT.

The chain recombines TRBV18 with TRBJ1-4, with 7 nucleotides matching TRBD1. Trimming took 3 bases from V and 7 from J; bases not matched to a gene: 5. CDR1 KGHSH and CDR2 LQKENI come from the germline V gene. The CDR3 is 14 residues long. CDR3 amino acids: CASSPDRVIEKLFF. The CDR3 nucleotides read TGTGCCAGCTCACCCGACAGGGTTATTGAAAAACTGTTTTTT.

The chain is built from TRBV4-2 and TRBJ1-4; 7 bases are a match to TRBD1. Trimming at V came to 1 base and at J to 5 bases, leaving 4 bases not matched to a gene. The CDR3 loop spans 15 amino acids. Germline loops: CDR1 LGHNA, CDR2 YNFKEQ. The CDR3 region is CASSQGGQDNEKLFF. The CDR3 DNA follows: TGTGCCAGCAGCCAAGGTGGACAGGACAATGAAAAACTGTTTTTT.

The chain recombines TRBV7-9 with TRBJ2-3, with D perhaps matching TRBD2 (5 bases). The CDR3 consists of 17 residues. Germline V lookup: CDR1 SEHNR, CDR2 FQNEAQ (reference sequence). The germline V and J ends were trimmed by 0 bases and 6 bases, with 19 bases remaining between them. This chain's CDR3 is CASSLAAGPRSRDTQYF. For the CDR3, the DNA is TGTGCCAGCAGCTTAGCGGCGGGTCCCCGTTCGAGGGATACGCAGTATTTT.

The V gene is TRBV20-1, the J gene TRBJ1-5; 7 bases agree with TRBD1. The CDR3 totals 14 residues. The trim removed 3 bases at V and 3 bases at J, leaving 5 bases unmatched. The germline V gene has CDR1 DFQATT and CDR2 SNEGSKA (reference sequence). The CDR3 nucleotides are TGCAGTGCTAGTACAGGGGTGTACAATCAGCCCCAGCATTTT. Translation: CSASTGVYNQPQHF.

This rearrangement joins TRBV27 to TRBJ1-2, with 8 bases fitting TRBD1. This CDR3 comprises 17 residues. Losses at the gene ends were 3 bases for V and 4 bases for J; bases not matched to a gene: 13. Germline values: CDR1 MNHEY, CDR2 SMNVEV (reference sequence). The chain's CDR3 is CASSLYPPGQDSYGYTF. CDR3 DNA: TGTGCCAGCAGTTTGTATCCCCCGGGACAGGATTCCTATGGCTACACCTTC.

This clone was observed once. The CDR3 nucleotides are TGTGCCAGCAGCCAAGATCTGGCGGTTCACTATGGCTACACCTTC. Its protein is CASSQDLAVHYGYTF. The chain is built from TRBV4-2 and TRBJ1-2; D call uncertain. V lost 0 bases to trimming and J lost 3 bases, with 11 bases between them. CDR3 length equals 15 residues. CDR1 LGHNA and CDR2 YNFKEQ come from the germline V gene.

The CDR3 loop reads CASSEVGTGFGYTF. The CDR3 DNA reads TGTGCCAGCAGCGAGGTGGGGACAGGGTTTGGCTACACCTTC. V usage is TRBV9 and J usage is TRBJ1-2; 9 bases agree with TRBD1. CDR3 length equals 14 residues. V gave up 3 bases and J gave up 7 bases; unmatched junction bases: 7. In germline, CDR1 is SGDLS, CDR2 YYNGEE.

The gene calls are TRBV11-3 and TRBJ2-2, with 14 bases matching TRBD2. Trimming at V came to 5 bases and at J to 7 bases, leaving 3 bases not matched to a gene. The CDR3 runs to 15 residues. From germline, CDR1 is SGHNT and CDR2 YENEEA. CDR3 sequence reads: CASSGTSGSYGELFF. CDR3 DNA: TGTGCCAGCAGCGGGACTAGCGGGAGCTACGGGGAGCTGTTTTTT.

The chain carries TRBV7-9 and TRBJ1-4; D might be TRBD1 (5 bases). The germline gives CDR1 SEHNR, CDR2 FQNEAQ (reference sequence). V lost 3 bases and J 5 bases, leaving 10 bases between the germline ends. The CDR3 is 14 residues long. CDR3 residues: CASSFRQHNEKLFF. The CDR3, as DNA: TGTGCCAGCAGCTTTCGACAGCACAATGAAAAACTGTTTTTT.

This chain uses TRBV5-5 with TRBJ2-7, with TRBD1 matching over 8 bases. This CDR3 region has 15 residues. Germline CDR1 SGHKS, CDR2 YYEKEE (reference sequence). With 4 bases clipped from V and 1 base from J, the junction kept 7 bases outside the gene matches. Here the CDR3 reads CASSPAYRGSYEQYF. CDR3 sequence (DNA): TGTGCCAGCAGCCCCGCTTACAGGGGGTCCTACGAGCAGTACTTC.

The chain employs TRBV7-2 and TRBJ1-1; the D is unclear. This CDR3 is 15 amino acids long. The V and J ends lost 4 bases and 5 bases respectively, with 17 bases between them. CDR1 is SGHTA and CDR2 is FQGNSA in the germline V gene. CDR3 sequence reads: CASSSTLVALTEAFF. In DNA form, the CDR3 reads TGTGCCAGCAGCTCAACCCTCGTGGCCTTAACTGAAGCTTTCTTT.

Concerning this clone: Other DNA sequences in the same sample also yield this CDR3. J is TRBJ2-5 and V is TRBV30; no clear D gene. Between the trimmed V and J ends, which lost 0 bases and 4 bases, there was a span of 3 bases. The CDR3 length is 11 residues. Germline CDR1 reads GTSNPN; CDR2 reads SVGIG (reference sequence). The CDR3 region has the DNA TGTGCCTGGAGTGTCTCAGAGACCCAGTACTTC. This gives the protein CAWSVSETQYF.

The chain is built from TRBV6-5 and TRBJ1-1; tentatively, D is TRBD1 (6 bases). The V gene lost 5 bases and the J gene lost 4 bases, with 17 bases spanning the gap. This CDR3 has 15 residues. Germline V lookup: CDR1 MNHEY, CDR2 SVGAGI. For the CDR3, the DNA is TGTGCCAGCAGTAGTTTTGGGGGCGGTGGCACTGAAGCTTTCTTT. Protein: CASSSFGGGGTEAFF.

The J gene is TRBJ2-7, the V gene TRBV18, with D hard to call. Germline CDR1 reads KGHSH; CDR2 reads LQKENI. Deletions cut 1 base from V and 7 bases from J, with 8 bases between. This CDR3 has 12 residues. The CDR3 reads CASSPLVGEQYF. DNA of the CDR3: TGTGCCAGCTCACCACTGGTCGGGGAGCAGTACTTC.

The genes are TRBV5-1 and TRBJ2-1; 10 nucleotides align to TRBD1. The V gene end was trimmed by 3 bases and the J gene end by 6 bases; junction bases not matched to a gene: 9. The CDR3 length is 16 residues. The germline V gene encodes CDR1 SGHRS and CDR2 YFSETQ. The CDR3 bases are TGCGCCAGCAGCTGGGCCGGGACAGGGGACCTCAATGAGCAGTTCTTC. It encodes CASSWAGTGDLNEQFF.

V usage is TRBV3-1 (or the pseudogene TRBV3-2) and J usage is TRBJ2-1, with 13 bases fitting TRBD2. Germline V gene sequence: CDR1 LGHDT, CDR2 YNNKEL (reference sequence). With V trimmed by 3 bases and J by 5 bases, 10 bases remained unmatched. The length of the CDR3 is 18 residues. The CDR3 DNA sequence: TGTGCCAGCAGCCATCCCCCGGGACTAGCGGGGCGACACAATGAGCAGTTCTTC. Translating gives CASSHPPGLAGRHNEQFF.

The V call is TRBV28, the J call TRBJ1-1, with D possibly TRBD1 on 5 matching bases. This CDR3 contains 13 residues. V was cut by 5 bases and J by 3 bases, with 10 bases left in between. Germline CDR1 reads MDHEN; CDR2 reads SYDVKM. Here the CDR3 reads CASSLDRYTEAFF. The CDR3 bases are TGTGCCAGCAGTCTAGACAGATACACTGAAGCTTTCTTT.

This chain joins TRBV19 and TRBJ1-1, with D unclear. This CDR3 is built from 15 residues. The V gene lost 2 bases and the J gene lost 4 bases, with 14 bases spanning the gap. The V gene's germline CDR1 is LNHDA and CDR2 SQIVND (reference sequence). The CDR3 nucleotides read TGTGCCAGTAGTATAATGGAGGGCACGAGCACTGAAGCTTTCTTT. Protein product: CASSIMEGTSTEAFF. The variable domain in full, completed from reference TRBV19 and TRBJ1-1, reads DGGITQSPKYLFRKEGQNVTLSCEQNLNHDAMYWYRQDPGQGLRLIYYSQIVNDFQKGDIAEGYSVSREKKESFPLTVTSAQKNPTAFYLCASSIMEGTSTEAFFGQGTRLTVV.

The CDR3 loop reads CASSERSRDTQYF. CDR3 in DNA: TGTGCCAGCAGCGAGCGTTCGAGAGATACGCAGTATTTT. This chain connects TRBV2 to TRBJ2-3; D is undetermined. CDR3 length: 13 residues. Between the trimmed V and J ends, which lost 6 bases and 5 bases, there was a span of 12 bases. Germline CDR1 SNHLY, CDR2 FYNNEI.

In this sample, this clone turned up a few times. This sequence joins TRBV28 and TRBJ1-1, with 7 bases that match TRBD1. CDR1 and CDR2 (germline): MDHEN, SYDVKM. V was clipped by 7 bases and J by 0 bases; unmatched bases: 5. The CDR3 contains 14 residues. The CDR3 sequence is CASTTQGLNTEAFF. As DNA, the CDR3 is TGTGCCAGCACGACACAGGGGTTGAACACTGAAGCTTTCTTT.